This entry is about one T cell receptor beta chain. It lacks a known antigen. No per-base quality is available; no much larger clone lies one base away. This sample is part of a study of T cell responses to AZD1222 COVID-19 vaccine (dated by TCRdb to the early 2020s). Regarding the study in general: AZD1222 recipients whose second dose came at about 4 weeks and those whose second dose came at about 12 weeks were combined into one group, since spike-specific TCR depth and breadth did not differ between the two schedules. Trial participants were enrolled by age into 18-55, 56-69 and 70-plus year subgroups, with 148, 28 and 57 TCR-sequenced participants respectively. A total of under 250 trial participants underwent TCR sequencing, of whom more than 200 had received two doses of AZD1222 and 26 had received two doses of the MenACWY control vaccine.

The CDR3 regions of human TCRbeta chains were subjected to immunosequencing. In the paper's pipeline: TCRs in the repertoires were compared against a reference library of SARS-CoV-2-specific TCRs that had been generated with the MIRA antigen-specificity platform. Breadth was defined as the fraction of unique TCRs that were SARS-CoV-2-associated. Depth was defined as the fraction of total T cells that were SARS-CoV-2-associated. Each spike-specific TCR was assigned to its reactive spike region and to a CD4 or CD8 class using the MIRA data. Log10-transformed breadth and depth values were compared by one-way ANOVA with Sidak's multiple comparisons tests. In its TCRdb copy, this immuneACCESS table keeps in-frame sequences only and misses some clones. Where compared with another copy, unresolved V genes explain less than half of these, and the others have no known cause. V and J calls and clone size are copied from that table; D and trimming were computed from the DNA. This sample gives roughly 180,000 clones in total; 88% of them show up just once. Of the sample, approximately 0.5% is held by the ten largest clones.

Counted from cysteine to phenylalanine, this CDR3 has 13 amino acids. This entry keeps only the CDR3 DNA: 39 bases, framed from base 1. Relative to germline, V is 3 bases shorter and J is 0 bases shorter, with 5 bases between their ends. CDR1 LGHNT and CDR2 FRNRAP are derived from the germline V gene. Sample time point, as interpreted from the label and publication: baseline before first vaccination. Vaccinee samples came from UK trials COV001 and COV002, including a single-blind randomized controlled phase 2/3 trial of AZD1222 (ChAdOx1 nCoV-19) in healthy adults. For TCRbeta chain sequencing, PBMC samples from trial participants were taken at day 0 and at day 28 after the second dose. Summary of the overall study and its limitations: Nearly half of unique spike-specific TCRs reportedly recognized epitopes outside regions mutated in the B.1.351 and B.1.1.7 variants. In the small 56-69-year group, the increase in depth fell short of significance, most likely because of low power. Participants were mostly white British, with more females than males. The authors suggested clonal diversity may have been underestimated. Spike-specific TCR breadth and depth rose significantly after two AZD1222 doses compared with day 0 and with MenACWY recipients. Because no samples from the day 14 peak response were available, repertoires could be characterized only after the peak T cell response. The whole spike protein was spanned by vaccine-associated CD4 TCRs, and dominant responses were seen in regions 160-218 and 743-854. Conclusions about previously exposed vaccinees are limited, since just 5 to 7 AZD1222 recipients were seropositive for SARS-CoV-2 at baseline.

The sequencing here drew on peripheral blood, taken on day 0 of AZD1222 vaccination. The TCR sequence derives from an adult in good health. The sequence is built from TRBV12-5 and TRBJ1-1, with the D segment identity uncertain. The DNA is as follows: TGTGCTAGTGGTTTAAACATGAACACTGAAGCTTTCTTT. This is translated as CASGLNMNTEAFF.